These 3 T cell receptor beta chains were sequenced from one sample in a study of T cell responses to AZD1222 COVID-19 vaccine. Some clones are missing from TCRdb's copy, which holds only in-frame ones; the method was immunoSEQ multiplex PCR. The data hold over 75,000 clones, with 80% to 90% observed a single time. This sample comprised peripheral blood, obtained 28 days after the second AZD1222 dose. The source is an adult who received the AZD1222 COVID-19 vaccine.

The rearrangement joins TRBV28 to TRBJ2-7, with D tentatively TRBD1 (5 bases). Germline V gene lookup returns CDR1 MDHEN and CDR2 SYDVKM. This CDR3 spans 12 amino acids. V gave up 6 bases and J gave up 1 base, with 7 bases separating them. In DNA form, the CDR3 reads TGTGCCAGCAGACCAGGGTCCTACGAGCAGTACTTC. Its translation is CASRPGSYEQYF.

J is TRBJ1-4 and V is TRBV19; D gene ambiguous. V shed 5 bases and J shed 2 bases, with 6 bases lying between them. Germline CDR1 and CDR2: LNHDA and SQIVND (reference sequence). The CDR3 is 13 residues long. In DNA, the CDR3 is TGTGCCAGTAGTGAGAATACTAATGAAAAACTGTTTTTT. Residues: CASSENTNEKLFF.

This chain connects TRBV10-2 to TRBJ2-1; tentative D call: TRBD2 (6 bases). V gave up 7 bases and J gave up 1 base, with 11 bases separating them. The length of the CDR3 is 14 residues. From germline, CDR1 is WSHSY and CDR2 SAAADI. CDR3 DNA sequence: TGCGCCAGCATTAGCGGACTGTCCTACAATGAGCAGTTCTTC. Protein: CASISGLSYNEQFF.